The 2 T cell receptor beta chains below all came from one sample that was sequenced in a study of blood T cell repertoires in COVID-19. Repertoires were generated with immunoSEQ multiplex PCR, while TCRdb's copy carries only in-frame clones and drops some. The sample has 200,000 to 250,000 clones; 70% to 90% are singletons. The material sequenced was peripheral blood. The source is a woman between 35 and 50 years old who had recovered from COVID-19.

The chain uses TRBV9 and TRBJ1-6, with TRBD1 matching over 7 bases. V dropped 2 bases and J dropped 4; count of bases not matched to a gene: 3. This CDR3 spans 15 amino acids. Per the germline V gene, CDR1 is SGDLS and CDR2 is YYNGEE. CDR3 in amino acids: CASSVGGQYNSPLHF. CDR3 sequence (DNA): TGTGCCAGCAGCGTGGGGGGACAGTATAATTCACCCCTCCACTTT.

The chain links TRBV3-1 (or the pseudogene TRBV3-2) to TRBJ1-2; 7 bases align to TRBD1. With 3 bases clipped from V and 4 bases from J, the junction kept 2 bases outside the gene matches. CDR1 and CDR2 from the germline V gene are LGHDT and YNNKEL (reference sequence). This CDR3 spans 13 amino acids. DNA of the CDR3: TGTGCCAGCAGCCAGAGGACAGGCTATGGCTACACCTTC. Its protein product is CASSQRTGYGYTF.